This T cell receptor (beta chain) was sequenced during a study of OX40 agonist ivuxolimab in advanced cancers. Study details: Ivuxolimab doses were 0.01, 0.1, 0.3, 1.5, 3 or 10 mg/kg every 2 weeks. Treatment received earlier with anti-PD-1, anti-PD-L1 or anti-CTLA-4 agents was allowed, and under 50% had some. Patients were roughly 87% male with ages about 23 to 90, mean about 60. Study results and caveats: Nonresponders included some who also had low normalized T-cell clonal expansion.

As for this clone: The antigen is undetermined.

Only in-frame clones appear in the TCRdb table, and some are missing; sequencing was by immunoSEQ multiplex PCR. The profile covers about 15,000 clones, with around 62% appearing a single time and roughly 8.3% taken by the ten largest. Germline V gives CDR1 SGHAT, CDR2 FQNNGV. Germline trimming cut 0 bases from V and 5 bases from J; bases unmatched to any gene: 7. This CDR3 has 16 amino acids. The sequence was obtained from an adult with an advanced solid tumor such as melanoma, head and neck, liver or kidney cancer. Sequencing was performed on CD4+ or CD8+ T cells sorted from blood, taken in a trial of the OX40 agonist ivuxolimab. This chain connects TRBV11-2 to TRBJ1-2; 9 bases are a match to TRBD1. The CDR3 here is CASSLDGTGLAYGYTF. The CDR3 DNA is TGTGCCAGCAGCTTAGACGGGACAGGGTTAGCATATGGCTACACCTTC.